This is a list of T cell receptor beta chains from one sample in a study of read filtering for tumor transcriptome and immune sequencing. TCRdb re-called the reads through MiXCR, storing one row per CDR3 protein. The repertoire has roughly 130,000 distinct CDR3 sequences, 13% of them found once; the top ten carry 9.5% to 11%. Source material: a population of CD138-negative cells sorted from bone marrow. These receptor sequences come from a donor at least 40 years old with multiple myeloma. CDR3s include the opening cysteine and the closing phenylalanine or tryptophan. A D gene is named only where the DNA matches it firmly. Clone size is shown for a subset of rows, as once, few, many or a class of expanded clone.

V gene: TRBV29-1; clone size: many; D gene: .; J gene: TRBJ1-2; CDR3 DNA: TGCAGCGTCCGAGGTCAGGGCCAAGGCTACACCTTC; CDR3 protein: CSVRGQGQGYTF
V gene: TRBV7-2; clone size: many; D gene: .; J gene: TRBJ1-1; CDR3 DNA: TGTGCCAGCAGCTTAAGTCCGGCAGGGTCGAGGTGGGAAGCTTTCTTT; CDR3 protein: CASSLSPAGSRWEAFF
V gene: TRBV10-2; clone size: many; D gene: .; J gene: TRBJ1-1; CDR3 DNA: TGCGCCAGCAGTGAATCCAGGGGAAGGACTGAAGCTTTCTTT; CDR3 protein: CASSESRGRTEAFF
V gene: TRBV5-1; clone size: few; D gene: .; J gene: TRBJ1-3; CDR3 DNA: TGCGCCAGCAGCTTGGTTGGTCAATCTGGAAACACCATATATTTT; CDR3 protein: CASSLVGQSGNTIYF
V gene: TRBV19; clone size: .; D gene: .; J gene: TRBJ1-5; CDR3 DNA: TGTGCCAGTAGATTTAAGGGAGACCAGCCCCAGCATTTT; CDR3 protein: CASRFKGDQPQHF
V gene: TRBV14; clone size: many; D gene: .; J gene: TRBJ2-2; CDR3 DNA: TGTGCCAGCAGCCCCTACACCCGGGAGCTGTTTTTT; CDR3 protein: CASSPYTRELFF
V gene: TRBV7-3; clone size: many; D gene: .; J gene: TRBJ2-2; CDR3 DNA: TGTGCCAGCAGCCTCTTCAAGAACACCGGGGAGCTGTTTTTT; CDR3 protein: CASSLFKNTGELFF
V gene: TRBV29-1; clone size: few; D gene: TRBD1; J gene: TRBJ2-7; CDR3 DNA: TGCAGCGTTGATAGACAGGGAGCATACGAGCAGTACTTC; CDR3 protein: CSVDRQGAYEQYF
V gene: TRBV10-1; clone size: many; D gene: .; J gene: TRBJ1-1; CDR3 DNA: TGCGCCAGTACCGAAGCTTTCTTT; CDR3 protein: CASTEAFF
V gene: TRBV20-1; clone size: many; D gene: .; J gene: TRBJ1-5; CDR3 DNA: TGCAGTGCTGGGACGGGAAATCAGCCCCAGCATTTT; CDR3 protein: CSAGTGNQPQHF
V gene: TRBV5-4; clone size: many; D gene: .; J gene: TRBJ2-5; CDR3 DNA: TGTGCCAGCAGCTTACTTGCGACGAAAGAGACCCAGTACTTC; CDR3 protein: CASSLLATKETQYF
V gene: TRBV6-5; clone size: many; D gene: .; J gene: TRBJ2-4; CDR3 DNA: TGTGCCAGCAGTCCGACCCTGGACTCGGACATTCAGTACTTC; CDR3 protein: CASSPTLDSDIQYF
V gene: TRBV5-1; clone size: many; D gene: TRBD2; J gene: TRBJ2-7; CDR3 DNA: TGCGCCAGCAGCTTGGCCGAGGGAGGGGTCCACGAGCAGTACTTC; CDR3 protein: CASSLAEGGVHEQYF
V gene: TRBV6-5; clone size: many; D gene: .; J gene: TRBJ1-2; CDR3 DNA: TGTGCCAGCAGTTACTCGGGGGGACGGGCAGAAAATTTC; CDR3 protein: CASSYSGGRAENF
V gene: TRBV7-9; clone size: .; D gene: TRBD1; J gene: TRBJ2-7; CDR3 DNA: TGTGCCAGCAGCTGGACAGGACGGGGAGACGAGCAGTACTTC; CDR3 protein: CASSWTGRGDEQYF
V gene: TRBV10-3; clone size: many; D gene: .; J gene: TRBJ1-1; CDR3 DNA: TGTGCCATCCGTCTGGACGGACCGAGGGGCACTGAAGCTTTCTTT; CDR3 protein: CAIRLDGPRGTEAFF
V gene: TRBV6-5; clone size: many; D gene: .; J gene: TRBJ2-2; CDR3 DNA: TGTGCCAGCAGTCGGCGGTTTGGTGCCGGGGAGCTGTTTTTT; CDR3 protein: CASSRRFGAGELFF
V gene: TRBV9; clone size: many; D gene: .; J gene: TRBJ2-3; CDR3 DNA: TGTGCCAGCAGCGTAAGTGGGGGCCCAGATACGCAGTATTTT; CDR3 protein: CASSVSGGPDTQYF
V gene: TRBV5-1; clone size: many; D gene: TRBD2; J gene: TRBJ2-7; CDR3 DNA: TGCGCCAGCAGCTCTAGCGGGAGCGGGTCCTACGAGCAGTACTTC; CDR3 protein: CASSSSGSGSYEQYF
V gene: TRBV7-2; clone size: few; D gene: .; J gene: TRBJ1-1; CDR3 DNA: TGTGCCAGCAGCTTAGGTCGGCAGGTGACGGCTGGAGCTTTCTTT; CDR3 protein: CASSLGRQVTAGAFF
V gene: TRBV5-1; clone size: many; D gene: TRBD2; J gene: TRBJ2-1; CDR3 DNA: TGCGCCAGCAGCTTGTCTTGGGGGAGGGCCAACAATGAGCAGTTCTTC; CDR3 protein: CASSLSWGRANNEQFF
V gene: TRBV7-9; clone size: many; D gene: .; J gene: TRBJ1-5; CDR3 DNA: TGTGCCAGCAGCTTGTCCGGGCGTCAGCCCCAGCATTTT; CDR3 protein: CASSLSGRQPQHF
V gene: TRBV10-3; clone size: many; D gene: .; J gene: TRBJ1-1; CDR3 DNA: TGTGCCATCAGTGAGTCGAGGGGCACTGAAGCTTTCTTT; CDR3 protein: CAISESRGTEAFF
V gene: TRBV12-3/TRBV12-4; clone size: few; D gene: TRBD2; J gene: TRBJ2-2; CDR3 DNA: TGTGCCAGCAGTTTTGCCCCTAGCGGGAGTGGCGGGGAGCTGTTTTTT; CDR3 protein: CASSFAPSGSGGELFF
V gene: TRBV7-9; clone size: many; D gene: .; J gene: TRBJ2-1; CDR3 DNA: TGTGCCAGCAGCTCCCGGTATGAGCAGTTCTTC; CDR3 protein: CASSSRYEQFF
V gene: TRBV19; clone size: .; D gene: TRBD2; J gene: TRBJ2-7; CDR3 DNA: TGTGCCAGTAGTCTGGGACTAGCGGGACCCCATCTCTCCTACGAGCAGTACTTC; CDR3 protein: CASSLGLAGPHLSYEQYF
V gene: TRBV11-2; clone size: few; D gene: .; J gene: TRBJ2-2; CDR3 DNA: TGTGCCAGCAGCTCGGTCGGGGAGCTGTTTTTT; CDR3 protein: CASSSVGELFF
V gene: TRBV5-5; clone size: many; D gene: .; J gene: TRBJ2-3; CDR3 DNA: TGTGCCAGCAGACAACTAACCTCGGGAATCGGTGCCGAAGATACGCAGTATTTT; CDR3 protein: CASRQLTSGIGAEDTQYF
V gene: TRBV5-6; clone size: .; D gene: .; J gene: TRBJ2-5; CDR3 DNA: TGTGCCAGCAGCATCCGGGTCGGCGAGACCCAGTACTTC; CDR3 protein: CASSIRVGETQYF
V gene: TRBV21-1; clone size: many; D gene: .; J gene: TRBJ2-3; CDR3 DNA: TGTGCCAGCAGCAAAGGAATCCTAGCGGGCACAGATACGCAGTATTTT; CDR3 protein: CASSKGILAGTDTQYF
V gene: TRBV30; clone size: many; D gene: TRBD1; J gene: TRBJ1-1; CDR3 DNA: TGTGCCTGGAGCCGTACTCTACAACAGGGGGCGCGGACTGAAGCTTTCTTT; CDR3 protein: CAWSRTLQQGARTEAFF
V gene: TRBV4-2; clone size: many; D gene: .; J gene: TRBJ2-7; CDR3 DNA: TGTGCCAGCAGCCAAGGGCTAGTCGACTACGAGCAGTACTTC; CDR3 protein: CASSQGLVDYEQYF
V gene: TRBV21-1; clone size: many; D gene: .; J gene: TRBJ2-2; CDR3 DNA: TGTGCCAGCAGCTCCAGACTAGCGGGGAACACCGGGGAGCTGTTTTTT; CDR3 protein: CASSSRLAGNTGELFF
V gene: TRBV7-6; clone size: many; D gene: TRBD1; J gene: TRBJ2-3; CDR3 DNA: TGTGCCAGCAGCCGGGACAGGGTCGCAGATACGCAGTATTTT; CDR3 protein: CASSRDRVADTQYF
V gene: TRBV29-1; clone size: .; D gene: .; J gene: TRBJ2-3; CDR3 DNA: TGCAGCGTTGGAGGGGGGGCCGGAAGCACAGATACGCAGTATTTT; CDR3 protein: CSVGGGAGSTDTQYF
V gene: TRBV4-1; clone size: many; D gene: TRBD2; J gene: TRBJ2-1; CDR3 DNA: TGCGCCAGCAGCCAAGATGTGGTCGGACTAGCGGGAAGAGGGACCTACAATGAGCAGTTCTTC; CDR3 protein: CASSQDVVGLAGRGTYNEQFF
V gene: TRBV5-5; clone size: medium-sized; D gene: .; J gene: TRBJ2-1; CDR3 DNA: TGTGCCAGCAGCTTGGATTGGGGGGGCTCGTGGAATGAGCAGTTCTTC; CDR3 protein: CASSLDWGGSWNEQFF
V gene: TRBV4-2; clone size: .; D gene: .; J gene: TRBJ1-1; CDR3 DNA: TGTGCCTGCAGTCCCGCAGGGGTAGGTGAAGCTTTCTTT; CDR3 protein: CACSPAGVGEAFF
V gene: TRBV6-6; clone size: many; D gene: TRBD1; J gene: TRBJ1-5; CDR3 DNA: TGTGCCAGCAGTCCTGGACAGGGGGCTGATCAGCCCCAGCATTTT; CDR3 protein: CASSPGQGADQPQHF
V gene: TRBV6-5; clone size: few; D gene: .; J gene: TRBJ1-5; CDR3 DNA: TGTGCCAGCTCGCCTAGTAACGGACGGATCTATCAGCCCCAGCATTTT; CDR3 protein: CASSPSNGRIYQPQHF
V gene: TRBV5-6; clone size: once; D gene: .; J gene: TRBJ2-5; CDR3 DNA: TGTGCCAGCAGCTTGGTGGGAGAGACCCAGCACTTC; CDR3 protein: CASSLVGETQHF
V gene: TRBV28; clone size: many; D gene: .; J gene: TRBJ2-5; CDR3 DNA: TGTGCCAGCAGTTACCTCCAGACCCAGTACTTC; CDR3 protein: CASSYLQTQYF
V gene: TRBV4-1; clone size: few; D gene: .; J gene: TRBJ1-4; CDR3 DNA: TGCGCCAGCAGCCAAGATAAGGCGGGTTTGAGTAGGGAAAAACTGTTTTTT; CDR3 protein: CASSQDKAGLSREKLFF
V gene: TRBV18; clone size: few; D gene: .; J gene: TRBJ2-5; CDR3 DNA: TGTGCCAGCTCATCCCCGCCGGGGGCTGGGGAGACCCAGTACTTC; CDR3 protein: CASSSPPGAGETQYF
V gene: TRBV4-2; clone size: .; D gene: TRBD2; J gene: TRBJ2-1; CDR3 DNA: TGTGCCAGCAGCCAAGGAGCAGGGGCGGGGGGGTATGAGCAGTTCTTC; CDR3 protein: CASSQGAGAGGYEQFF